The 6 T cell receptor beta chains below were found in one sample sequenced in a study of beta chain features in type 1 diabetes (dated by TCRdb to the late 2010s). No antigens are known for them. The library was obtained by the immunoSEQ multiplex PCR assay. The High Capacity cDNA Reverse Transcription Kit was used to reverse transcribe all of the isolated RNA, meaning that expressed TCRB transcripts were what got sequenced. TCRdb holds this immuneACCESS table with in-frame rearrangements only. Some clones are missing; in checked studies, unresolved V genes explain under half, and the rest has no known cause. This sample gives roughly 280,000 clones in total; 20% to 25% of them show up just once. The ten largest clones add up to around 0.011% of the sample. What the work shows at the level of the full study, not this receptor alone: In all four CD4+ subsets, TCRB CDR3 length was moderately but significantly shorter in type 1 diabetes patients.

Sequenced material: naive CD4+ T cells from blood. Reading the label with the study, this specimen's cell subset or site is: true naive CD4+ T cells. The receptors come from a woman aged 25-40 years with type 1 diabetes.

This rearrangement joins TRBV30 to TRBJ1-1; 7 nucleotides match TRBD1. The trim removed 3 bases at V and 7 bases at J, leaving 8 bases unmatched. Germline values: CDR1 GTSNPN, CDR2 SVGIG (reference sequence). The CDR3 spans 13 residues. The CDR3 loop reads CAWRVAGGLEAFF. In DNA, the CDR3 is TGTGCCTGGAGAGTCGCAGGGGGACTTGAAGCTTTCTTT. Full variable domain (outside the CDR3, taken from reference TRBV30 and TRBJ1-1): SQTIHQWPATLVQPVGSPLSLECTVEGTSNPNLYWYRQAAGRGLQLLFYSVGIGQISSEVPQNLSASRPQDRQFILSSKKLLLSDSGFYLCAWRVAGGLEAFFGQGTRLTVV.

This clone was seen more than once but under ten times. For the CDR3, the DNA is TGTGCCAGCAGCTTTGGCCAGCGGGAGTTCTATGAGCAGTTCTTC. It specifies CASSFGQREFYEQFF. The genes are TRBV7-2 and TRBJ2-1; 8 positions agree with TRBD2. The junction had 9 bases not matched to a gene; V was cut back by 3 bases and J by 8 bases. CDR1 and CDR2 (germline): SGHTA, FQGNSA. The CDR3 covers 15 residues.

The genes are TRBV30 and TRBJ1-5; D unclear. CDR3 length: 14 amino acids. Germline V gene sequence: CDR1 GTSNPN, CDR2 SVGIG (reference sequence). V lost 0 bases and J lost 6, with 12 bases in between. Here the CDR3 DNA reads TGTGCCTGGAGTGTACTTCAGGATGGTCAGCCCCAGCATTTT. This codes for CAWSVLQDGQPQHF.

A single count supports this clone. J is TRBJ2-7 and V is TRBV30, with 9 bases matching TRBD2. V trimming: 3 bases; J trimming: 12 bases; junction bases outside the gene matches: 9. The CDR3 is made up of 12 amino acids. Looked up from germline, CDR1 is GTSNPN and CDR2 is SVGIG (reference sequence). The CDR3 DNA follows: TGTGCCTGGAGGGGACTAGCATCCGTACGGTACTTC. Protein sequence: CAWRGLASVRYF.

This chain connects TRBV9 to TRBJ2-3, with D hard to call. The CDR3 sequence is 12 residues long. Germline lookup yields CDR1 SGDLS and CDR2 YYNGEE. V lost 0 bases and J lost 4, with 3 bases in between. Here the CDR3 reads CASSVGADTQYF. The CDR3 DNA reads TGTGCCAGCAGCGTAGGAGCAGATACGCAGTATTTT.

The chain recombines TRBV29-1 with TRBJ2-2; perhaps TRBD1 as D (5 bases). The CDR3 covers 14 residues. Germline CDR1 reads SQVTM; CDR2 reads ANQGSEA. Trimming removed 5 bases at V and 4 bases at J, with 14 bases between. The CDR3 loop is CSVSSGSGTGELFF. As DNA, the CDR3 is TGCAGCGTTAGCTCAGGGTCCGGCACCGGGGAGCTGTTTTTT.